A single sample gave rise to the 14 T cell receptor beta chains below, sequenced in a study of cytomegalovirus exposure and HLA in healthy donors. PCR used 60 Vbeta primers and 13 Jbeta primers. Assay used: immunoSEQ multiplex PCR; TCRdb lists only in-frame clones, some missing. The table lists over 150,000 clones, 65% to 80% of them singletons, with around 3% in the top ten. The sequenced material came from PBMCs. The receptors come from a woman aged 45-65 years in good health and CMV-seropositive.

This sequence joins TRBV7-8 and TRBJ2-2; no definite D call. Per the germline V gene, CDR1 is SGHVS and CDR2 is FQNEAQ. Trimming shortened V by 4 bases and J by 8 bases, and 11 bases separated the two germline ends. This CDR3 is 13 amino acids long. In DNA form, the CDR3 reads TGTGCCAGCAGCTCCCTAGTAACTGGGGAGCTGTTTTTT. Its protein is CASSSLVTGELFF.

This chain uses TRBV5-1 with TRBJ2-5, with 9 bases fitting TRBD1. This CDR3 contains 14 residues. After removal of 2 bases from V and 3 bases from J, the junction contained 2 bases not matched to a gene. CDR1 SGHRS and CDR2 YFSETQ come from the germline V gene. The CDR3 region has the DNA TGCGCCAGCAGCTTCGGGACAGGGAAAGAGACCCAGTACTTC. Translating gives CASSFGTGKETQYF.

Here the CDR3 reads CASSFLTITQYF. CDR3 nucleotide sequence: TGTGCCAGCAGCTTTTTGACAATTACGCAGTATTTT. The chain carries TRBV7-9 and TRBJ2-3; no clear D. Deletions cut 3 bases from V and 8 bases from J, with 9 bases between. Germline-derived CDR1 and CDR2 are SEHNR and FQNEAQ (reference sequence). The CDR3 has 12 amino acids.

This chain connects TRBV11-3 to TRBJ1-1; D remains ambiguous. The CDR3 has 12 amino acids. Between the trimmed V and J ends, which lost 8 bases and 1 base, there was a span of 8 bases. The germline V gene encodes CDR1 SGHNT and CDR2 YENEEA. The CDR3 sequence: CASCYTNTEAFF. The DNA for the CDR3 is TGTGCCAGCTGCTACACGAACACTGAAGCTTTCTTT.

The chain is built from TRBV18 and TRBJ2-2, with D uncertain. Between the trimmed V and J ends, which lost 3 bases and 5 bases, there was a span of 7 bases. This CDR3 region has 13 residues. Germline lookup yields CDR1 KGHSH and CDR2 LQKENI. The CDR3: CASSPSRTGELFF. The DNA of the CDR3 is TGTGCCAGCTCACCGTCGAGGACCGGGGAGCTGTTTTTT.

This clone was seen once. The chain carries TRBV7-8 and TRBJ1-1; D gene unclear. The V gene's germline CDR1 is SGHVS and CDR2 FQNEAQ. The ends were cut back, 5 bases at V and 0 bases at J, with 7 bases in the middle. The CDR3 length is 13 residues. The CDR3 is CASSILLNTEAFF. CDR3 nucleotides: TGTGCCAGCAGCATACTTTTGAACACTGAAGCTTTCTTT. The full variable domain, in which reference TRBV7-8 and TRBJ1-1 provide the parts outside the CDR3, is GAGVSQSPRYKVAKRGQDVALRCDPISGHVSLFWYQQALGQGPEFLTYFQNEAQLDKSGLPSDRFFAERPEGSVSTLKIQRTQQEDSAVYLCASSILLNTEAFFGQGTRLTVV.

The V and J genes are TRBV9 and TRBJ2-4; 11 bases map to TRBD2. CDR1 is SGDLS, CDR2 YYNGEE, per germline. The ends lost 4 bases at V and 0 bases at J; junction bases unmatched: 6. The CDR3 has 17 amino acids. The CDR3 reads CASSSGLAELAKNIQYF. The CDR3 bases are TGTGCCAGCAGCTCGGGACTAGCGGAACTAGCCAAAAACATTCAGTACTTC.

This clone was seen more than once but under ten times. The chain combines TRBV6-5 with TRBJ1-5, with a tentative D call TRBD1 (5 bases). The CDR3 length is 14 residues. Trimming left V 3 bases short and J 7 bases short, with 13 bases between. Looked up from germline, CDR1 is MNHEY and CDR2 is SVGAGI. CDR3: CASSYGQGSQPQHF. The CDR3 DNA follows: TGTGCCAGCAGTTATGGTCAGGGATCCCAGCCCCAGCATTTT.

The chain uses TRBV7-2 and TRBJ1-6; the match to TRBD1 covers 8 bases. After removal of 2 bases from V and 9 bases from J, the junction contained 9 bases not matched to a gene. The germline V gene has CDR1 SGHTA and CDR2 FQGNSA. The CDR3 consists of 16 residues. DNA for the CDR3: TGTGCCAGCAGCTTATTGACAGGGGAAGTAAGTTCACCCCTCCACTTT. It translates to CASSLLTGEVSSPLHF.

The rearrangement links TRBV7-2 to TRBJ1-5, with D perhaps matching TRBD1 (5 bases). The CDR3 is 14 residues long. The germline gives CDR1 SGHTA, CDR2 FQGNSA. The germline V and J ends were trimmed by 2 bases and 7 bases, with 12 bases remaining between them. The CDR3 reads CASSLNRFGQPQHF. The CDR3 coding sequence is TGTGCCAGCAGCTTAAACAGGTTTGGCCAGCCCCAGCATTTT.

CDR3 DNA: TGTGCCAGCAGCTTAACTAGCGGGACTCCCGAGCAGTACTTC. Its translation is CASSLTSGTPEQYF. V gene TRBV7-2 combines with J gene TRBJ2-7, with TRBD2 matching over 10 bases. CDR1 is SGHTA, CDR2 FQGNSA, per germline. The CDR3 runs to 14 residues. Unmatched junction bases numbered 4, after V lost 2 bases and J lost 6 bases.

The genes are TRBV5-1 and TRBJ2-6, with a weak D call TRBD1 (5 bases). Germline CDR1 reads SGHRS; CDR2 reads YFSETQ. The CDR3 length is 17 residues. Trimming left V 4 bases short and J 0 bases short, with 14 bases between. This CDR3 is CASSPTGANSGANVLTF. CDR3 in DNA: TGCGCCAGCAGCCCCACTGGGGCCAACTCTGGGGCCAACGTCCTGACTTTC.

CDR3 DNA sequence: TGTGCCAGCAGTGATGAGGGGGCTGACACTGAAGCTTTCTTT. Protein: CASSDEGADTEAFF. The chain recombines TRBV2 with TRBJ1-1; 7 bases are a match to TRBD1. Germline CDR1 is SNHLY and CDR2 is FYNNEI. V shed 3 bases and J 3 bases; nucleotides not matched to a gene: 4. There are 14 residues in the CDR3.

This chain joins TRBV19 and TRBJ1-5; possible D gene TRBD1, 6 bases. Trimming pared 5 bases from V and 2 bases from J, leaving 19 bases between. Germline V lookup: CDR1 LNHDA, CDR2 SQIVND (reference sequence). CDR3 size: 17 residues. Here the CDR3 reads CASSLGWGRGGNQPQHF. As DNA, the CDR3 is TGTGCCAGTAGTCTGGGCTGGGGGCGAGGCGGCAATCAGCCCCAGCATTTT. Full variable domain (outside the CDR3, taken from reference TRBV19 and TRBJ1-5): DGGITQSPKYLFRKEGQNVTLSCEQNLNHDAMYWYRQDPGQGLRLIYYSQIVNDFQKGDIAEGYSVSREKKESFPLTVTSAQKNPTAFYLCASSLGWGRGGNQPQHFGDGTRLSIL.